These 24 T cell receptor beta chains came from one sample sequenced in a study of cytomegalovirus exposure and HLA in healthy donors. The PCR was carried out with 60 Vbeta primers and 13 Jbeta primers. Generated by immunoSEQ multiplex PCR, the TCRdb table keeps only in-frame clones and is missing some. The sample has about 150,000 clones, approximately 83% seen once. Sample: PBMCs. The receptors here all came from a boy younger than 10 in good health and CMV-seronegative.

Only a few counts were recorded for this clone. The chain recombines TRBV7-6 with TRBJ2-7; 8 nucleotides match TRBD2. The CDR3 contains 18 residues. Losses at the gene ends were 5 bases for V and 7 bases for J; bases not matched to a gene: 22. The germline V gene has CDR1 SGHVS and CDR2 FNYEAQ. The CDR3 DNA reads TGTGCCAGCAGCCCCAATCCACCACTATGGCGGGAGGCGGGGGAGCAGTACTTC. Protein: CASSPNPPLWREAGEQYF.

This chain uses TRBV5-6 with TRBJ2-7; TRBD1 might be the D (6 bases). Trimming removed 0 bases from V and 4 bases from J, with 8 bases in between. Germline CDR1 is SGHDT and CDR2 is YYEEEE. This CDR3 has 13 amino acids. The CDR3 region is CASSLGTEYEQYF. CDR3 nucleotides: TGTGCCAGCAGCTTGGGGACAGAATACGAGCAGTACTTC.

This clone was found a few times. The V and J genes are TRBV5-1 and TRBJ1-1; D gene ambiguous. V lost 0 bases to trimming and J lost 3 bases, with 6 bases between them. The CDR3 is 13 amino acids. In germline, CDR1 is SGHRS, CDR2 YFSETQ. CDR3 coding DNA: TGCGCCAGCAGCTTGGACGGGGACACTGAAGCTTTCTTT. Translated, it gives CASSLDGDTEAFF.

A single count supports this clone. The CDR3: CASSLMGLANKQYF. In DNA, the CDR3 is TGTGCCAGCAGTTTAATGGGTCTAGCTAACAAGCAGTACTTC. The chain recombines TRBV27 with TRBJ2-7, with a weak D call TRBD2 (5 bases). This CDR3 is built from 14 residues. Trimming removed 2 bases from V and 8 bases from J, with 16 bases in between. The germline V gene encodes CDR1 MNHEY and CDR2 SMNVEV (reference sequence).

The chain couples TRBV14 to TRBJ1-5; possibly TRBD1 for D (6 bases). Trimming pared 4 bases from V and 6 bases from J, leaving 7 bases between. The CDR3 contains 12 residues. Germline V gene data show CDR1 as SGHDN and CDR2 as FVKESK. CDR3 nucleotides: TGTGCCAGCAGCCGGGGGCTTCAGCCCCAGCATTTT. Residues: CASSRGLQPQHF.

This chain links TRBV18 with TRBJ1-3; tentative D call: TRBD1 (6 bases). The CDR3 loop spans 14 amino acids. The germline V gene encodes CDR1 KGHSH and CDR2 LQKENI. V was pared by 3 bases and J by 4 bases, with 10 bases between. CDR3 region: CASSPGARGNTIYF. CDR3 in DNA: TGTGCCAGCTCACCGGGGGCGAGGGGAAACACCATATATTTT.

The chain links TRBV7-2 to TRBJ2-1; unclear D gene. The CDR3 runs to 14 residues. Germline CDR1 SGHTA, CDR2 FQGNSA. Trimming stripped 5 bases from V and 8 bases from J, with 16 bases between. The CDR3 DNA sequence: TGTGCCAGCAGCCGAACTAAACTACACCATGAGCAGTTCTTC. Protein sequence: CASSRTKLHHEQFF.

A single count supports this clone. CDR3 residues: CASRPVGFYSPLHF. The CDR3 bases are TGCGCCAGCAGGCCCGTCGGGTTCTATTCACCCCTCCACTTT. J is TRBJ1-6 and V is TRBV5-1; the D is unclear. The germline V gene encodes CDR1 SGHRS and CDR2 YFSETQ. This CDR3 has 14 amino acids. Trimming left V 5 bases short and J 8 bases short, with 14 bases between.

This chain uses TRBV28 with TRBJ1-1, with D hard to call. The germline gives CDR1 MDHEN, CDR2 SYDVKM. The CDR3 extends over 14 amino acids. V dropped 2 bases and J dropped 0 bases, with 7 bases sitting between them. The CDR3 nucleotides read TGTGCCAGCAGTTTAGTGGCAATGAACACTGAAGCTTTCTTT. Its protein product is CASSLVAMNTEAFF.

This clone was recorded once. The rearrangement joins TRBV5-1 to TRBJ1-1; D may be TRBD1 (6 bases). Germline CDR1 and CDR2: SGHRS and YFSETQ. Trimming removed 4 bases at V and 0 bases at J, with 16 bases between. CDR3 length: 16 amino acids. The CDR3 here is CASSPWTVHLNTEAFF. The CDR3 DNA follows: TGCGCCAGCAGCCCGTGGACAGTTCATCTGAACACTGAAGCTTTCTTT.

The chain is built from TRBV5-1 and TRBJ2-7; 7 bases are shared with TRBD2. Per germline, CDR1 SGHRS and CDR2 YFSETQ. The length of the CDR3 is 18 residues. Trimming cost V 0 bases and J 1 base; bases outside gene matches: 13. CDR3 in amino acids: CASSLAGGGSPYSYEQYF. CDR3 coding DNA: TGCGCCAGCAGCTTGGCCGGCGGCGGGAGCCCGTATTCCTACGAGCAGTACTTC.

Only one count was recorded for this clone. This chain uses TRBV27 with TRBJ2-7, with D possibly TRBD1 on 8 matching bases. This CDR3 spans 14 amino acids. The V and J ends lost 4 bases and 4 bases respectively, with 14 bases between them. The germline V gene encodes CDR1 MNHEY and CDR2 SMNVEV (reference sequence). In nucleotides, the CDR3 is TGTGCCAGCAGTTCCGACAGGGGAGGGTACGAGCAGTACTTC. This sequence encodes CASSSDRGGYEQYF.

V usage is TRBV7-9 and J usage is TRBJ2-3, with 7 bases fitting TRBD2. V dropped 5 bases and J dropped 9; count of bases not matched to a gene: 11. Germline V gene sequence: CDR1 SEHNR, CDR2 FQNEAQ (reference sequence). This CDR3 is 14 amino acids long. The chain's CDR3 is CASSPSLAAMTQYF. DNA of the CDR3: TGTGCCAGCAGCCCCTCCCTAGCGGCCATGACGCAGTATTTT.

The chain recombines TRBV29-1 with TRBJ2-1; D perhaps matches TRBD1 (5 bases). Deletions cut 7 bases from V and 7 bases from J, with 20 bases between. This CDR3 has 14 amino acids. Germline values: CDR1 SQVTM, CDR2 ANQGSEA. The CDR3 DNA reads TGCAGCGCGAGATTATCTAGGGGATTGAATGAGCAGTTCTTC. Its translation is CSARLSRGLNEQFF.

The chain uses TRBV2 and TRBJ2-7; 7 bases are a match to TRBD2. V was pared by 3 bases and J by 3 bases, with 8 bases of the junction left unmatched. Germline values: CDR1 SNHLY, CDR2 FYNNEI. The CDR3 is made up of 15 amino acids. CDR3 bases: TGTGCCAGCAGTGACCCCGCCCGGGAGGACTACGAGCAGTACTTC. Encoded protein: CASSDPAREDYEQYF.

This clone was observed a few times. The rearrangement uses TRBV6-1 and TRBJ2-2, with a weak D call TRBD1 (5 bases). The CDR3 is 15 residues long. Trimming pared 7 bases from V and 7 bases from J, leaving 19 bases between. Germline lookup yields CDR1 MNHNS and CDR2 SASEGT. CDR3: CASTGFSWYGGELFF. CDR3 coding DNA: TGTGCCAGCACAGGGTTCTCGTGGTATGGCGGGGAGCTGTTTTTT.

CDR3: CASGLGQPSTNEKLFF. Written as DNA, the CDR3 is TGTGCTAGTGGTTTGGGACAGCCCTCAACTAATGAAAAACTGTTTTTT. The V call is TRBV12-5, the J call TRBJ1-4; D is possibly TRBD1 (5 bases). The V end was cut by 1 base, the J end by 0 bases, with 9 bases between. The germline CDR1 and CDR2 sequences are LGHNT and FRNRAP. The CDR3 is made up of 16 amino acids.

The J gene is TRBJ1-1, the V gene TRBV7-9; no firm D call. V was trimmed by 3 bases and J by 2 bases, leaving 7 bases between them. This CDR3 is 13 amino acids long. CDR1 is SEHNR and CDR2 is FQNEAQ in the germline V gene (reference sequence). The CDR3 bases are TGTGCCAGCAGCTTTCGCGAAAACACTGAAGCTTTCTTT. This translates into CASSFRENTEAFF.

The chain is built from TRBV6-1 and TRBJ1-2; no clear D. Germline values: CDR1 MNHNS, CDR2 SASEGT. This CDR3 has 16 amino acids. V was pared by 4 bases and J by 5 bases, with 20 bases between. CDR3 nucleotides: TGTGCCAGCAGTGGGGTGAACTGGGGAGTTGGGTATGGCTACACCTTC. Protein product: CASSGVNWGVGYGYTF.

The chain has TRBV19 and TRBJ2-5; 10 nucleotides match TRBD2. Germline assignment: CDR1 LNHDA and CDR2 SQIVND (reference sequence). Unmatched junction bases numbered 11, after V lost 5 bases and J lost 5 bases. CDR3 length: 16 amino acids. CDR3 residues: CASSSSSGSWGETQYF. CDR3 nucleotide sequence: TGTGCCAGTAGTTCTTCTAGCGGGAGCTGGGGGGAGACCCAGTACTTC.

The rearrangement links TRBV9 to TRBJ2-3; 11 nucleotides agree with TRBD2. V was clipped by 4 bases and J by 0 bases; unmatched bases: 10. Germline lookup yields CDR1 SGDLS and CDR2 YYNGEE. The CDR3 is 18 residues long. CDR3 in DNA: TGTGCCAGCAGCTTTCCTAGCGGGAGGCATACTAGCACAGATACGCAGTATTTT. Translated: CASSFPSGRHTSTDTQYF.

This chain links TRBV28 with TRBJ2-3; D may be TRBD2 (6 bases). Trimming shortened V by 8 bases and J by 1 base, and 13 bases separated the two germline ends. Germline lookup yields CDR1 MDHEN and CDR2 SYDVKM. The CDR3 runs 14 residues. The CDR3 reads CASRRGGGTDTQYF. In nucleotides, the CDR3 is TGTGCCAGCCGGAGGGGCGGCGGCACAGATACGCAGTATTTT.

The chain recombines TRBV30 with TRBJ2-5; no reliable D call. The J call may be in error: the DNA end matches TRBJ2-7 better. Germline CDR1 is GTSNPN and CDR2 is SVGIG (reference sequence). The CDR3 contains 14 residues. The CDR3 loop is CAWSRKLPTYEQYF. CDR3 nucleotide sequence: TGTGCCTGGAGTAGGAAACTACCTACCTACGAGCAGTACTTC.

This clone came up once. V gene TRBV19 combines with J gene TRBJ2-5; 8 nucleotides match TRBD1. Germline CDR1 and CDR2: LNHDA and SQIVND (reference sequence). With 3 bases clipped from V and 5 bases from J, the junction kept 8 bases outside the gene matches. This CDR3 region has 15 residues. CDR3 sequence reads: CASSIEKTGVETQYF. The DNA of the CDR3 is TGTGCCAGTAGTATCGAGAAGACAGGGGTGGAGACCCAGTACTTC.